One and the same sample provided the 16 T cell receptor beta chains below, sequenced in a study of tumor and adjacent non-tumor tissue in lung cancer. The template was RNA from unsorted bulk tissue. More than 3 cm separated this lung sample from the edge of the tumor. Three rounds of nested PCR, following a modified ARM-PCR protocol, produced the TCRbeta library. A single record per CDR3 protein comes from TCRdb applying MiXCR to the multiplex PCR reads. The profile shows 60,000 or so distinct CDR3 sequences, roughly two thirds of them singletons. The specimen sequenced was distant non-tumor lung tissue. The origin of the receptors is a man in his 70s with non-small cell lung cancer.

This clonotype has a count of ten or more. The V and J genes are TRBV30 and TRBJ2-4; D is possibly TRBD1 or TRBD2 (5 bases each). The CDR3 is 15 residues long. Deletions cut 0 bases from V and 2 bases from J, with 11 bases between. The germline V gene encodes CDR1 GTSNPN and CDR2 SVGIG (reference sequence). The CDR3 here is CAWSVGQGPKNIQYF. The CDR3 DNA reads as TGTGCCTGGAGTGTAGGTCAGGGACCCAAAAACATTCAGTACTTC.

This chain connects TRBV11-3 to TRBJ2-1, with 10 bases matching TRBD2. The CDR3 contains 15 residues. The germline gives CDR1 SGHNT, CDR2 YENEEA. Losses at the gene ends were 7 bases for V and 12 bases for J; bases not matched to a gene: 15. The CDR3 reads CASNLLAGVNDGQFF. DNA of the CDR3: TGTGCCAGCAACCTTCTAGCGGGGGTTAACGATGGGCAGTTCTTC.

To note about this clonotype: Just one base apart from a much larger clone, this may be a read error. The CDR3 end shows no conserved phenylalanine or tryptophan, and so a read error is likely. The CDR3 spells CASSYSGVASYEQYS. The CDR3 DNA is TGTGCCAGCAGTTACTCTGGCGTGGCATCCTACGAGCAGTACTCC. The chain recombines TRBV6-5 with TRBJ2-7; D is unresolved. The germline V gene has CDR1 MNHEY and CDR2 SVGAGI. Trimming stripped 0 bases from V and 1 base from J, with 10 bases between. This CDR3 has 15 amino acids.

There are many counts of this clonotype. A much more abundant neighbour one base away suggests this may be a read error. This sequence joins TRBV11-2 and TRBJ2-5; tentative D call: TRBD2 (7 bases). The V gene's germline CDR1 is SGHAT and CDR2 FQNNGV. The CDR3 consists of 15 residues. This chain's CDR3 is CASKSGWGARETRYF. In DNA, the CDR3 is TGTGCCAGTAAATCAGGGTGGGGGGCGCGGGAGACCCGGTACTTC. Full variable domain (missing parts from reference TRBV11-2 and TRBJ2-5): EAGVAQSPRYKIIEKRQSVAFWCNPISGHATLYWYQQILGQGPKLLIQFQNNGVVDDSQLPKDRFSAERLKGVDSTLKIQPAKLEDSAVYLCASKSGWGARETRYFGPGTRLLVL.

Concerning this clonotype: Relative to the germline gene, one junction end is altered; a read error may explain this. The chain couples TRBV20-1 to TRBJ2-5; D gene ambiguous. In germline, CDR1 is DFQATT, CDR2 SNEGSKA (reference sequence). The CDR3 is 14 residues long. The CDR3 is CSAQNLRIQETQYF. The CDR3 coding sequence is TGCAGTGCCCAAAACCTCCGGATACAAGAGACTCAGTACTTC.

This clonotype occurred many times. This sequence joins TRBV5-1 and TRBJ1-2; 8 nucleotides match TRBD1. CDR1 and CDR2 (germline): SGHRS, YFSETQ. The V and J ends lost 0 bases and 2 bases, in that order; junction bases with no gene match: 9. The CDR3 is 17 residues long. Here the CDR3 DNA reads TGCGCCAGCAGCTTGGGGCCTACCAGGGGGCACAACTATGGCTACACCTTC. It translates to CASSLGPTRGHNYGYTF.

The sample holds one count of this clonotype. A read error may produce the germline difference seen at one junction end. The genes are TRBV11-2 and TRBJ2-1; D could derive from TRBD1 or TRBD2 (6 bases each). Germline V lookup: CDR1 SGHAT, CDR2 FQNNGV. The CDR3 length is 18 residues. CDR3 protein: CASSSVGGRQYSYDEQFF. CDR3 bases: TGTGCCAGCAGCTCAGTAGGGGGGAGGCAGTACTCCTACGATGAGCAGTTCTTC.

Note on this clonotype: Mismatch with germline at one junction end may stem from a read error. The chain carries TRBV6-1 and TRBJ2-2; maybe TRBD1 (5 bases). The CDR3 totals 15 residues. The germline V gene encodes CDR1 MNHNS and CDR2 SASEGT. The CDR3 bases are TGTGGCAGCAATGAACGGCCAGGGCCCACCGGGGAGCTGTTTTTT. As protein: CGSNERPGPTGELFF.

This clonotype occurred many times. The chain combines TRBV29-1 with TRBJ2-7; a weak D match, TRBD1 (6 bases). Germline V gene data show CDR1 as SQVTM and CDR2 as ANQGSEA. V was cut by 5 bases and J by 4 bases, with 18 bases left in between. This CDR3 region has 14 residues. CDR3 in amino acids: CSVQPGTGPYEQYF. The CDR3 DNA follows: TGCAGCGTTCAACCGGGCACAGGGCCATACGAGCAGTACTTC.

As for this clonotype: The germline gene is not matched at one end of the junction; a read error may be the cause. The genes are TRBV6-5 and TRBJ1-1, with 7 bases identical to TRBD1. Germline V gene lookup returns CDR1 MNHEY and CDR2 SVGAGI. The CDR3 contains 17 residues. The CDR3 sequence: CASNYPPTGVRDTEAFF. Written as DNA, the CDR3 is TGTGCCAGCAATTACCCCCCCACAGGGGTCAGGGACACTGAAGCTTTCTTT.

This clonotype was counted ten times or more. The chain carries TRBV6-5 and TRBJ2-7; 8 bases are shared with TRBD1. Germline V gene sequence: CDR1 MNHEY, CDR2 SVGAGI. This CDR3 region has 15 residues. V trimming: 0 bases; J trimming: 2 bases; junction bases outside the gene matches: 3. CDR3 coding DNA: TGTGCCAGCAGTTACTCCCCAGGGGGCCCCTACGAGCAGTACTTC. Translation: CASSYSPGGPYEQYF.

Only a few counts were recorded for this clonotype. This rearrangement joins TRBV20-1 to TRBJ2-7; D remains ambiguous. Germline assignment: CDR1 DFQATT and CDR2 SNEGSKA (reference sequence). This CDR3 has 13 amino acids. Trimming took 1 base from V and 4 from J, leaving 11 bases between them. CDR3 protein: CSARVGTGYEQYF. The CDR3 bases are TGCAGTGCTAGAGTGGGAACTGGTTACGAGCAGTACTTC.

Details on this clonotype: The junction and the germline gene differ at one end; a read error may be behind it. The chain combines TRBV11-2 with TRBJ2-2; no definite D call. Germline lookup yields CDR1 SGHAT and CDR2 FQNNGV. The CDR3 runs to 13 residues. The CDR3 region is CASIPQGTGELFF. In DNA, the CDR3 is TGTGCTAGCATTCCACAAGGGACCGGGGAGCTGTTTTTT.

This clonotype was counted a single time. This clone may be a read error of a much larger clone one base away. The gene calls are TRBV5-5 and TRBJ1-2, with D hard to call. The CDR3 has 14 amino acids. Per germline, CDR1 SGHKS and CDR2 YYEKEE (reference sequence). DNA for the CDR3: TGTACCAGCAGCTTGGATCCGGCCTCCTATGGCTACACCTTC. Translated: CTSSLDPASYGYTF.

As to this clonotype: One junction end disagrees with the germline gene, perhaps due to a read error. CDR3 region: CASSVAANNEQFF. The CDR3 DNA is TGTGCCAGCAGCGTGGCGGCCAACAATGAGCAGTTCTTC. This chain connects TRBV5-1 to TRBJ2-1, with D unresolved. CDR1 and CDR2 (germline): SGHRS, YFSETQ. The CDR3 covers 13 residues.

Details on this clonotype: A much larger clone differs from this one at a single base, so this may be a read error. The rearrangement links TRBV6-1 to TRBJ1-5, with 8 bases fitting TRBD1. Per germline, CDR1 MNHNS and CDR2 SASEGT. With V trimmed by 0 bases and J by 2 bases, 21 bases remained unmatched. The CDR3 covers 22 residues. The CDR3 DNA reads as TGTGCCAGCAGTGAAGCACGGACGTGGGGGACAGGCTCAGAGGTCGGCAATCAGCCCCAGCATTTT. It yields the protein CASSEARTWGTGSEVGNQPQHF.